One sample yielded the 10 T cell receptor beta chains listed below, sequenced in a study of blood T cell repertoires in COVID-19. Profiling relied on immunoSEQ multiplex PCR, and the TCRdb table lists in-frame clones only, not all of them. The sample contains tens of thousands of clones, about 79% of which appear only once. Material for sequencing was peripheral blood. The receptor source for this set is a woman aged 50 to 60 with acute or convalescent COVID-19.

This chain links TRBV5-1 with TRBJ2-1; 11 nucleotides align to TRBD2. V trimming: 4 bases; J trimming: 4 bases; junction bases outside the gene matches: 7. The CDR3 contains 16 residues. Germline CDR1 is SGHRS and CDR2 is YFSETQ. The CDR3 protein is CASSEASGGSYNEQFF. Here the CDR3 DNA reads TGCGCCAGCAGCGAAGCTAGCGGGGGGAGTTACAATGAGCAGTTCTTC.

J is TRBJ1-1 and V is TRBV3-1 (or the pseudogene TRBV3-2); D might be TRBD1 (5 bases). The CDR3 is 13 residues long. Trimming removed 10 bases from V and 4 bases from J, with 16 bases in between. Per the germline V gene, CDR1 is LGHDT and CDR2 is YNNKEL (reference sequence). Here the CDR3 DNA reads TGTGCCACCAGGTGGGCGGGGGGCACTGAAGCTTTCTTT. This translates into CATRWAGGTEAFF.

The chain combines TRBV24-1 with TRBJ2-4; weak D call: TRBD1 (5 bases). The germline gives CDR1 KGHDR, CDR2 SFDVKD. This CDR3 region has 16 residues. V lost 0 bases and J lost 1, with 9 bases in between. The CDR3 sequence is CATSDLAGWAKNIQYF. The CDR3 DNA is TGTGCCACCAGTGATTTGGCAGGGTGGGCCAAAAACATTCAGTACTTC.

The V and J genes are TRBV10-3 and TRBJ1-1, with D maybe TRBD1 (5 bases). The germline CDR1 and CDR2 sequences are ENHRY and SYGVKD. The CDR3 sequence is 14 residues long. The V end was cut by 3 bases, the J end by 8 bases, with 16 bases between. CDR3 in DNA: TGTGCCATCAGTGAAGGGGTCGGTACAGGCGAAGCTTTCTTT. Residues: CAISEGVGTGEAFF.

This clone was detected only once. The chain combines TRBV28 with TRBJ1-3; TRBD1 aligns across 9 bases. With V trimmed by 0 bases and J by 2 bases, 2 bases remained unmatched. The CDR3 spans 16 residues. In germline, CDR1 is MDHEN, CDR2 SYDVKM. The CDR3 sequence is CASSLWGDRAGNTIYF. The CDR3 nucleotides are TGTGCCAGCAGTTTATGGGGGGACAGGGCTGGAAACACCATATATTTT. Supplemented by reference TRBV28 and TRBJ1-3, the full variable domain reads DVKVTQSSRYLVKRTGEKVFLECVQDMDHENMFWYRQDPGLGLRLIYFSYDVKMKEKGDIPEGYSVSREKKERFSLILESASTNQTSMYLCASSLWGDRAGNTIYFGEGSWLTVV.

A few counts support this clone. The CDR3 bases are TGTGCCACTAGGACAGGGGGCTCCTACAATGAGCAGTTCTTC. It yields the protein CATRTGGSYNEQFF. This chain uses TRBV28 with TRBJ2-1; 10 bases line up with TRBD1. Trimming removed 10 bases from V and 0 bases from J; junction bases left unmatched: 3. Germline loops: CDR1 MDHEN, CDR2 SYDVKM. This CDR3 is 14 amino acids long.

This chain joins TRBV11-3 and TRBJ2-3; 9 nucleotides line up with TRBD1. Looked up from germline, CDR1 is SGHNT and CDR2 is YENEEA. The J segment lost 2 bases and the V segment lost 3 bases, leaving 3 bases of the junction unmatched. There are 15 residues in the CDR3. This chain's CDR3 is CASSFGDRDTDTQYF. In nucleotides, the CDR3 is TGTGCCAGCAGCTTTGGGGACAGGGACACAGATACGCAGTATTTT.

The CDR3 DNA reads as TGTGCCAGCAGACACTCCAGCGGGGGTACCTCCTACGAGCAGTACTTC. Protein: CASRHSSGGTSYEQYF. The rearrangement uses TRBV5-5 and TRBJ2-7; 8 bases map to TRBD2. V lost 5 bases to trimming and J lost 0 bases; unmatched junction nucleotides: 10. Germline values: CDR1 SGHKS, CDR2 YYEKEE (reference sequence). This CDR3 is 16 amino acids long.

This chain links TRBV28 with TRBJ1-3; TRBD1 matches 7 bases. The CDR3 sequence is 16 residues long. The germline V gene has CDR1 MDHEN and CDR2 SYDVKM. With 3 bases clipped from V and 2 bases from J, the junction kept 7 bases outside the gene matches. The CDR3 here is CASSFQTGKAGNTIYF. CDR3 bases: TGTGCCAGCAGTTTCCAGACAGGGAAGGCTGGAAACACCATATATTTT.

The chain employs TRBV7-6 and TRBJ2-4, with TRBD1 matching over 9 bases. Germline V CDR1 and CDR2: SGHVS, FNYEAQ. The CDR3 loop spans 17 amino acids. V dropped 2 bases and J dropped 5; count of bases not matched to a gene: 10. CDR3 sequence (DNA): TGTGCCAGCAGCTTACCTACAGGGGGCGAAAACCAAAACATTCAGTACTTC. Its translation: CASSLPTGGENQNIQYF.